Following are 23 T cell receptor beta chains from one sample sequenced in a study of blood T cell repertoires in COVID-19. TCRdb's copy holds only in-frame clones and misses some; the assay was immunoSEQ multiplex PCR. The data hold around 140,000 clones, with roughly 83% observed a single time. The sequenced sample consisted of peripheral blood. Receptors originate from a woman aged 80 or over with acute or convalescent COVID-19.

The chain recombines TRBV23-1 with TRBJ1-5; 7 nucleotides align to TRBD1. TRBV23-1 is noted as an ORF with a role that remains uncertain. This CDR3 has 17 residues. V shed 3 bases, J shed 1 base, and the junction held 9 bases outside the gene matches. Written as DNA, the CDR3 is TGCGCCAGCAGTCATTCAGACAGGGCCGGGAGCAATCAGCCCCAGCATTTT. Its translation is CASSHSDRAGSNQPQHF.

The rearrangement joins TRBV7-8 to TRBJ2-7; 7 positions agree with TRBD1. J gave up 2 bases and V 6 bases, and 10 bases lay outside the gene matches. The CDR3 is 15 amino acids. Germline V lookup: CDR1 SGHVS, CDR2 FQNEAQ. The CDR3 coding sequence is TGTGCCAGCAGGAACGACAGGGATCCGACCTACGAGCAGTACTTC. Translation: CASRNDRDPTYEQYF. Looking up the rest from reference TRBV7-8 and TRBJ2-7 gives the full variable domain: GAGVSQSPRYKVAKRGQDVALRCDPISGHVSLFWYQQALGQGPEFLTYFQNEAQLDKSGLPSDRFFAERPEGSVSTLKIQRTQQEDSAVYLCASRNDRDPTYEQYFGPGTRLTVT.

V is TRBV5-1 and J is TRBJ1-1; TRBD1 aligns across 11 bases. Trimming took 5 bases from V and 5 from J; bases not matched to a gene: 5. The germline V gene encodes CDR1 SGHRS and CDR2 YFSETQ. The CDR3 loop spans 14 amino acids. CDR3 loop: CASSQGQGGTEAFF. Written as DNA, the CDR3 is TGCGCCAGCAGTCAGGGACAGGGGGGAACTGAAGCTTTCTTT.

This chain uses TRBV3-1 (or the pseudogene TRBV3-2) with TRBJ2-3; 7 positions match TRBD2. This CDR3 has 17 amino acids. The germline V gene encodes CDR1 LGHDT and CDR2 YNNKEL (reference sequence). After removal of 4 bases from V and 6 bases from J, the junction contained 16 bases not matched to a gene. Here the CDR3 reads CASSPAVRDYRLDTQYF. In DNA form, the CDR3 reads TGTGCCAGCAGCCCCGCTGTCCGGGACTATCGACTGGATACGCAGTATTTT.

This chain connects TRBV18 to TRBJ2-2; a weak D match, TRBD1 (5 bases). Germline V CDR1 and CDR2: KGHSH, LQKENI. The CDR3 extends over 15 amino acids. Trimming cost V 0 bases and J 3 bases, with 8 bases left between them. Here the CDR3 DNA reads TGTGCCAGCTCACCACCGGTAGGGGACACCGGGGAGCTGTTTTTT. This translates into CASSPPVGDTGELFF.

The CDR3 reads CASSGKGQGLYEQYF. CDR3 nucleotide sequence: TGTGCCAGCAGTGGAAAGGGACAGGGCCTTTACGAGCAGTACTTC. This chain links TRBV6-2 or TRBV6-3 with TRBJ2-7; TRBD1 matches 9 bases. The V gene end was trimmed by 5 bases and the J gene end by 4 bases; junction bases not matched to a gene: 9. The CDR3 consists of 15 residues. Germline V gene sequence: CDR1 MNHEY, CDR2 SVGEGT.

This chain uses TRBV2 with TRBJ2-3, with 7 positions matching TRBD2. Germline V lookup: CDR1 SNHLY, CDR2 FYNNEI. J gave up 5 bases and V 4 bases, and 12 bases lay outside the gene matches. CDR3 length equals 16 residues. The chain's CDR3 is CASSGGGAGGQDTQYF. CDR3 sequence (DNA): TGTGCCAGCAGTGGGGGGGGAGCAGGAGGTCAAGATACGCAGTATTTT.

The chain links TRBV2 to TRBJ1-4, with 7 bases fitting TRBD1. Germline V gives CDR1 SNHLY, CDR2 FYNNEI. There are 15 residues in the CDR3. V lost 5 bases and J lost 5; bases outside the gene matches: 8. For the CDR3, the DNA is TGTGCCAGCAGTCGACAGGGCCTGCTGAATGAAAAACTGTTTTTT. Translation gives CASSRQGLLNEKLFF.

Concerning this clone: The same CDR3 also results from other DNA sequences found in this sample. This chain joins TRBV7-9 and TRBJ1-4; a weak D match, TRBD1 (5 bases). The CDR3 contains 14 residues. Trimming pared 2 bases from V and 8 bases from J, leaving 12 bases between. From germline, CDR1 is SEHNR and CDR2 FQNEAQ (reference sequence). The CDR3 sequence is CASSLRQGGEKLFF. CDR3 sequence (DNA): TGTGCCAGCAGCTTACGCCAGGGCGGCGAAAAACTGTTTTTT.

CDR3 in amino acids: CASSIKATRDTGELFF. CDR3 bases: TGTGCCAGTAGTATAAAAGCGACCCGAGACACCGGGGAGCTGTTTTTT. This sequence joins TRBV19 and TRBJ2-2; D ambiguous. Deletions cut 2 bases from V and 3 bases from J, with 13 bases between. From germline, CDR1 is LNHDA and CDR2 SQIVND (reference sequence). This CDR3 is 16 amino acids long.

The V and J genes are TRBV6-2 or TRBV6-3 and TRBJ2-7; maybe TRBD2 (6 bases). Germline CDR1 MNHEY, CDR2 SVGEGT. With 1 base removed from V and 3 bases from J, the gap between germline ends came to 19 bases. This CDR3 has 17 amino acids. The CDR3 region is CASSYLSGVTVIYEQYF. The CDR3 DNA reads TGTGCCAGCAGTTACTTATCGGGAGTTACCGTAATCTACGAGCAGTACTTC.

The V call is TRBV9, the J call TRBJ2-3; D gene ambiguous. Germline CDR1 reads SGDLS; CDR2 reads YYNGEE. The length of the CDR3 is 15 residues. Trimming pared 0 bases from V and 1 base from J, leaving 9 bases between. The CDR3 DNA is TGTGCCAGCAGCGTAGCCCCTACAGGCACAGATACGCAGTATTTT. Its translation: CASSVAPTGTDTQYF.

V usage is TRBV6-6 and J usage is TRBJ1-2; D is perhaps TRBD1 (5 bases). Germline V gene data show CDR1 as MNHNY and CDR2 as SVGAGI (reference sequence). The CDR3 length is 15 residues. Trimming removed 5 bases at V and 5 bases at J, with 18 bases between. CDR3 loop: CASSTPRAGEYGYTF. The CDR3 bases are TGTGCCAGCAGTACACCCAGGGCCGGAGAGTATGGCTACACCTTC.

This chain uses TRBV6-2 or TRBV6-3 with TRBJ2-1; 8 bases are a match to TRBD1. Germline CDR1 reads MNHEY; CDR2 reads SVGEGT. The CDR3 has 16 amino acids. V was pared by 3 bases and J by 3 bases, with 7 bases of the junction left unmatched. CDR3 sequence reads: CASSYRPGQDYNEQFF. The CDR3 bases are TGTGCCAGCAGTTATCGTCCGGGACAGGACTACAATGAGCAGTTCTTC.

J is TRBJ1-3 and V is TRBV6-6; maybe TRBD1 (6 bases). The CDR3 is 15 amino acids. The germline gives CDR1 MNHNY, CDR2 SVGAGI (reference sequence). Trimming stripped 4 bases from V and 0 bases from J, with 10 bases between. Written as DNA, the CDR3 is TGTGCCAGCAGTTTGAGGACAGACTCTGGAAACACCATATATTTT. Translated, it gives CASSLRTDSGNTIYF.

The J gene is TRBJ2-5, the V gene TRBV9; D is unresolved. Germline values: CDR1 SGDLS, CDR2 YYNGEE. The CDR3 has 13 amino acids. Trimming pared 0 bases from V and 5 bases from J, leaving 8 bases between. CDR3 nucleotide sequence: TGTGCCAGCAGCGTAGCGGTCTGGGAGACCCAGTACTTC. Protein: CASSVAVWETQYF.

A few counts support this clone. The V and J genes are TRBV29-1 and TRBJ1-1, with D maybe TRBD1 (5 bases). V lost 4 bases and J 1 base, leaving 22 bases between the germline ends. Germline V lookup: CDR1 SQVTM, CDR2 ANQGSEA. The CDR3 contains 17 residues. The CDR3 spells CSVGGGFGPGPNTEAFF. For the CDR3, the DNA is TGCAGCGTTGGGGGGGGGTTCGGACCAGGACCGAACACTGAAGCTTTCTTT.

The chain has TRBV7-9 and TRBJ2-2, with 8 bases matching TRBD2. Germline-derived CDR1 and CDR2 are SEHNR and FQNEAQ (reference sequence). V dropped 2 bases and J dropped 5; count of bases not matched to a gene: 4. This CDR3 is 15 amino acids long. The DNA of the CDR3 is TGTGCCAGCAGCTTATTAACTAGCGGTACCGGGGAGCTGTTTTTT. Amino acids: CASSLLTSGTGELFF.

The chain uses TRBV6-6 and TRBJ1-6, with 9 bases lining up with TRBD1. The CDR3 has 13 amino acids. Looked up from germline, CDR1 is MNHNY and CDR2 is SVGAGI (reference sequence). J was trimmed by 7 bases and V by 8 bases; bases with no gene match: 3. The CDR3 DNA is TGTGCCAGCCGGGACAGGGAGAATTCACCCCTCCACTTT. This sequence encodes CASRDRENSPLHF.

The rearrangement links TRBV5-1 to TRBJ2-3, with 9 bases fitting TRBD1. The CDR3 is 15 residues long. The V gene's germline CDR1 is SGHRS and CDR2 YFSETQ. V lost 0 bases to trimming and J lost 4 bases; unmatched junction nucleotides: 3. The CDR3 nucleotides are TGCGCCAGCAGCTTGGCTACAGGGGGCGCAGATACGCAGTATTTT. It translates to CASSLATGGADTQYF. The entire variable domain, with the rest obtained from reference TRBV5-1 and TRBJ2-3, is as follows: KAGVTQTPRYLIKTRGQQVTLSCSPISGHRSVSWYQQTPGQGLQFLFEYFSETQRNKGNFPGRFSGRQFSNSRSEMNVSTLELGDSALYLCASSLATGGADTQYFGPGTRLTVL.

The chain is built from TRBV2 and TRBJ2-5; maybe TRBD1 (6 bases). Germline CDR1 SNHLY, CDR2 FYNNEI. With 6 bases removed from V and 2 bases from J, the gap between germline ends came to 10 bases. The CDR3 is 13 residues long. The chain's CDR3 is CASSRDIQETQYF. CDR3 sequence (DNA): TGTGCCAGCAGCCGGGACATTCAAGAGACCCAGTACTTC.

Only one count was recorded for this clone. The J gene is TRBJ2-1, the V gene TRBV7-2; the match to TRBD2 covers 16 bases. V shed 5 bases, J shed 6 bases, and the junction held 7 bases outside the gene matches. CDR3 length: 17 residues. Per the germline V gene, CDR1 is SGHTA and CDR2 is FQGNSA. As DNA, the CDR3 is TGTGCCAGCAGCACCGGGACTAGCGGGAGGGTACGCAATGAGCAGTTCTTC. The encoded protein is CASSTGTSGRVRNEQFF.

The genes are TRBV7-2 and TRBJ1-4; 8 bases fit TRBD1. The junction had 9 bases not matched to a gene; V was cut back by 5 bases and J by 4 bases. There are 16 residues in the CDR3. The germline gives CDR1 SGHTA, CDR2 FQGNSA. The chain's CDR3 is CASSLRTGRINEKLFF. In DNA, the CDR3 is TGTGCCAGCAGCCTTCGGACAGGGCGGATTAATGAAAAACTGTTTTTT.